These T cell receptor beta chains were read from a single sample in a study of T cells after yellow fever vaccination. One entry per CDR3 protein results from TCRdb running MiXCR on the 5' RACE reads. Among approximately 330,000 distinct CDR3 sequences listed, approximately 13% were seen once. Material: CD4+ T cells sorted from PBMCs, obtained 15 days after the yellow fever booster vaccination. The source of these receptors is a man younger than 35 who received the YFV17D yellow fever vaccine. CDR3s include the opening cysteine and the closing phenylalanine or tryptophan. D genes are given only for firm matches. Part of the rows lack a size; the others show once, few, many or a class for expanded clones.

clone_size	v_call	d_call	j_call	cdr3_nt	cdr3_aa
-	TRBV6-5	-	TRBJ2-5	TGTGCCAGCAGTTACTCAACGGATTGGTTGAGTCAGGAGACCCAGTACTTC	CASSYSTDWLSQETQYF
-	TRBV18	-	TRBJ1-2	TGTGCCAGCTCACCAGAAGGAGGGGGTAGCGCCTATGGCTACACCTTC	CASSPEGGGSAYGYTF
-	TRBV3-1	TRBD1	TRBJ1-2	TGTGCCAGCAGCCGACAGGGGGGGAACTATGGCTACACCTTC	CASSRQGGNYGYTF
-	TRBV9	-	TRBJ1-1	TGTGCCAGCAGCGCACTAACCGGGACACAGAACACTGAAGCTTTCTTT	CASSALTGTQNTEAFF
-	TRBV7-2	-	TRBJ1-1	TGTGCCAGCAGCCTTACGGCGGCGGGTGAAGCTTTCTTT	CASSLTAAGEAFF
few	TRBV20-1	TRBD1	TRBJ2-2	TGCAGTGCTGGGGGGGACAGGGCGAACACCGGGGAGCTGTTTTTT	CSAGGDRANTGELFF
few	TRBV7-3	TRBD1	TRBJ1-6	TGTGCCAGCAGCGAGACAGGGGGGGGTTCACCCCTCCACTTT	CASSETGGGSPLHF
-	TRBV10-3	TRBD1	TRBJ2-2	TGTGCCATCAGCCGGGACAGGAACACCGGGGAGCTGTTTTTT	CAISRDRNTGELFF
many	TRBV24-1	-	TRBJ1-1	TGTGCCACCAGGAACGGGTGGACTGAAGCTTTCTTT	CATRNGWTEAFF
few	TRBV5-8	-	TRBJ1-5	TGTGCCAGCAGCTTGAGCACAGGGCGCAATCAGCCCCAGCATTTT	CASSLSTGRNQPQHF
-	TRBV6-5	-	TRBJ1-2	TGTGCCAGCAGTTACTTGTGGGGGGCGGATGGCTACACCTTC	CASSYLWGADGYTF
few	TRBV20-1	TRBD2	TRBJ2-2	TGCAGTGCTTCTAGGACTAGAGGCACCGGGGAGCTGTTTTTT	CSASRTRGTGELFF
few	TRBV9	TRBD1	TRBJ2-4	TGTGCCAGCAGCGCCTACAGGGGTAACATTCAGTACTTC	CASSAYRGNIQYF
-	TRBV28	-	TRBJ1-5	TGTGCCAGCATAGCAGGGGGCAATCAGCCCCAGCATTTT	CASIAGGNQPQHF
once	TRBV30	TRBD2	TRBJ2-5	TGTGCCTGGAGACTAGCGGGGGCGGAAGAGACCCAGTACTTC	CAWRLAGAEETQYF
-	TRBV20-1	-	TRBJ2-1	TGCAGTGCACAGACGCAGGGGAATGAGCAGTTCTTC	CSAQTQGNEQFF
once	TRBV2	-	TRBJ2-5	TGTGCCAGCATAGGCGGGGAAGAAGGGACCCAGTACTTC	CASIGGEEGTQYF
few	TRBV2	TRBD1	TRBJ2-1	TGTGCCAGCAGTGACCTGCCACAGGGGGCTCTCAATGAGCAGTTCTTC	CASSDLPQGALNEQFF
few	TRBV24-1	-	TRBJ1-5	TGTGCCACCAGTTCGGCCAATCAGCCCCAGCATTTT	CATSSANQPQHF
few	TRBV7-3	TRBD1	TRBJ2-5	TGTGCCAGCAGCGCAGGGGGCGCATCGGAGACCCAGTACTTC	CASSAGGASETQYF
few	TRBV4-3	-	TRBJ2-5	TGCGCCAGCAGCCAAGGAGCAGGGCGGGAGACCCAGTACTTC	CASSQGAGRETQYF
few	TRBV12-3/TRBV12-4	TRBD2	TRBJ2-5	TGTGCCAGCAGCCGACTAGCGGGGGTCTCGGAGACCCAGTACTTC	CASSRLAGVSETQYF
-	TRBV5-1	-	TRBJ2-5	TGCGCCAGCAGCACTACAGGGTACGAGACCCAGTACTTC	CASSTTGYETQYF
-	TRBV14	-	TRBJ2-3	TGTGCCAGCAGCCAAGATGCCGTAGGGTGGCGTGGGGGCTCAGATACGCAGTATTTT	CASSQDAVGWRGGSDTQYF
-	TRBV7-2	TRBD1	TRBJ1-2	TGTGCCAGCAGCTTAGACTTCAGGGGGCGCCATGGGGGCTACACCTTC	CASSLDFRGRHGGYTF
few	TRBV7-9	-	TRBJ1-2	TGTGCCAGCAGCTTATTAGGCTACACCTTC	CASSLLGYTF
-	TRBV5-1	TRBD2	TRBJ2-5	TGCGCCAGCAGCTTGGCCCTAGCGGGGGGGCGAGTTTTCCAAGAGACCCAGTACTTC	CASSLALAGGRVFQETQYF
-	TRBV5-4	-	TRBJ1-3	TGTGCCAGCAGCTTTGGGGCGGGGACGACCGGAAACACCATATATTTT	CASSFGAGTTGNTIYF
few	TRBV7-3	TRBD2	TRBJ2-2	TGTGCCAGCAGCTTAGGGCTAGCGGCCGGGGAGCTGTTTTTT	CASSLGLAAGELFF
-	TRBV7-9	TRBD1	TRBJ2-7	TGTGCCAGCAGCCGCAGGGGGCTCGAGCAGTACTTC	CASSRRGLEQYF
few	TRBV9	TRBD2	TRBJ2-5	TGTGCCAGCAGCGTTCGGGGGGAGGCAGAGACCCAGTACTTC	CASSVRGEAETQYF
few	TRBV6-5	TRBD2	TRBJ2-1	TGTGCCAGCAGTTACCCTCTTACTAGCGGGTTCCCAGTGGAGCAGTTCTTC	CASSYPLTSGFPVEQFF